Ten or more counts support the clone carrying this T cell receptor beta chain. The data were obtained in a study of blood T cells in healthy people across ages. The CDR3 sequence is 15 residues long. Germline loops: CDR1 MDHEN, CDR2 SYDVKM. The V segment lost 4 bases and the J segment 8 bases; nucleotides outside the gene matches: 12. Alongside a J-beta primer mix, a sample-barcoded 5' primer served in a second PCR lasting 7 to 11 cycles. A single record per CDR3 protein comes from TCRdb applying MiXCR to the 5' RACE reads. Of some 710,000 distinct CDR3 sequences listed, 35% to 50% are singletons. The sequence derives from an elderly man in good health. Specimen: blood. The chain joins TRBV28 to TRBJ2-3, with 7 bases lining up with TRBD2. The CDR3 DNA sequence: TGTGCCAGCAGTTCCCCTCGGGGGGATGGTACTACGCAGTATTTT. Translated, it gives CASSSPRGDGTTQYF.